Listed here is a single T cell receptor beta chain. What this receptor recognizes is not known. No base qualities exist here, and no much larger clone lies one base off it. Participants in the prospective study were aged roughly 18 to 90 years, lived in about two dozen United States geographic areas, and enrolled through a virtual design. In the prospective study, cohorts were assigned on the basis of participant-reported clinical history obtained from a screening survey and a study questionnaire. Recovered participants in ImmuneRACE Cohort 3 were defined as having two consecutive negative NP/OP PCR tests, clearance from a healthcare professional, or resolution of symptoms. Mobile phlebotomists in the prospective study collected whole blood, serum and a nasopharyngeal or oropharyngeal swab from every participant. Additional blood draws and questionnaires over an approximately 2-month period could optionally be provided by prospective study participants. Blood samples from the prospective study were shipped frozen or at room temperature prior to DNA extraction.

TCRbeta CDR3 regions were amplified from genomic DNA by means of the immunoSEQ Assay, a bias-controlled multiplex PCR. The authors' pipeline ran thus. The number of nucleated cells in each sample was estimated by amplification of reference gene primers within the assay. To quantify the absolute abundance of each unique TCRbeta CDR3 rearrangement, sequence reads were collapsed and filtered. For each sample, productive Simpson clonality was calculated as the square root of Simpson's diversity index over productive rearrangements. Entries here come from immuneACCESS through TCRdb and include only in-frame sequences with V and J called. Some clones fail to appear in such tables; in the studies checked, an unresolved V gene covers under half of the shortfall, and the cause of the remainder is unknown. V, J and clone size are those of that table, while D and trimming were read from the DNA. Counted in this sample were 150,000 to 200,000 clones; around 85% of them appeared once. The top ten clones comprise 6.2% of the sample.

The entry originates in a study of blood T cell repertoires in COVID-19 (TCRdb year 2020). For the wider study: Samples covering the acute and convalescent phases of COVID-19 were provided by collaborators in the United States, Italy and Spain. The repertoires were released in a freely available public database meant as a resource for research on the immune response to SARS-CoV-2. Deeply sampled blood TCRbeta repertoires from subjects exposed to, actively infected with, or recovered from COVID-19 were included in the dataset. The sample metadata nearly always contained a de-identified subject ID, COVID-19 status, age in years and sex. Where available, HLA class I and class II types were taken from metadata supplied by the sample provider and were not determined by assay-based typing. The samples were drawn from the first 160 participants of the ongoing ImmuneRACE study and from some 1,300 subjects provided by 6 global collaborators. The prospective study material was composed of cDNA or gDNA derived from T cells, B-cell-depleted T cells, or PBMCs.

Between the V and J ends, shortened by 5 bases and 2 bases respectively, the junction contains 16 bases. Counted from cysteine to phenylalanine, this CDR3 has 15 amino acids. Only the CDR3 portion is preserved as DNA: 45 bases, with reading frame beginning at the first base. CDR1 is given as SGDLS and CDR2 as YYNGEE, both from the germline V gene. Here is what the overall study found, with its caveats: The quantity of clinical and demographic metadata differed by source and by participant and was supplied without curation.

Recombination joined TRBV9 with TRBJ2-5; the D gene is unclear. Specimen: PBMCs or T cells enriched from blood (not recorded which). This TCR was recovered from a man aged 40-49 years who had recovered from COVID-19. The nucleotide sequence is TGTGCCAGCAGTGGTCCCACAGTAGTACAAGAGACCCAGTACTTC. The encoded protein is CASSGPTVVQETQYF.